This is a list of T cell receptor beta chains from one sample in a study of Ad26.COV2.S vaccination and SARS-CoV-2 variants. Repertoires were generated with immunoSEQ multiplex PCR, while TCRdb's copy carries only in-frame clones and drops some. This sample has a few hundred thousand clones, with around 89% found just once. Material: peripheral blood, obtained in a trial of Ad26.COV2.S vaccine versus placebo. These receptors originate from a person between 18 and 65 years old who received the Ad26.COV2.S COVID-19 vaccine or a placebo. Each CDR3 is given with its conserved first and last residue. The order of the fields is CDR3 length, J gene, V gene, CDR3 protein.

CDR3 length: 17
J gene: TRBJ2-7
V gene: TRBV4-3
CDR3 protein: CASSQELRGPALYEQYF

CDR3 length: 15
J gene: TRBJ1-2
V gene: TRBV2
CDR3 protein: CATREGLRANYGYTF

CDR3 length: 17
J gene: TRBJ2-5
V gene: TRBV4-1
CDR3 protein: CASSNQGRVPGPETQYF

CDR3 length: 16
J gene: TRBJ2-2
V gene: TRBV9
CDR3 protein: CASSVSWGGRTGELFF

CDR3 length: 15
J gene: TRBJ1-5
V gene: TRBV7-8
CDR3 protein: CASSLTGSADQPQHF

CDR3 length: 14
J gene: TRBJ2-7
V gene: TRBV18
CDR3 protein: CASSPPYGVYEQYF

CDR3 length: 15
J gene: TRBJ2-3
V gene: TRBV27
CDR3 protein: CASSLERYSTDTQYF

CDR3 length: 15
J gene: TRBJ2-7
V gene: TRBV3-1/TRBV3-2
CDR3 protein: CASSQDYGGTYEQYF

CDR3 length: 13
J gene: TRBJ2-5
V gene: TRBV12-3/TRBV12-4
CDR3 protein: CASSRLEVETQYF

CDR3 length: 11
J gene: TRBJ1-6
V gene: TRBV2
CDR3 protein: CASSPFLGLHF

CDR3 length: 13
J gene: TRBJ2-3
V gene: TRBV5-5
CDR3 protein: CASSRGTTDTQYF

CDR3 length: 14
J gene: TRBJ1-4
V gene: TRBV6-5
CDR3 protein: CASRISATNEKLFF

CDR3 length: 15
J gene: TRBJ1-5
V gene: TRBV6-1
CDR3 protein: CASSELAGGGQPQHF

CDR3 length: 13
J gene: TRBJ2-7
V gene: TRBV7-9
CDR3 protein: CASSPQVRWEQYF

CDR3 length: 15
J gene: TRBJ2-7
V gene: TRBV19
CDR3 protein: CASSLSQDGAYEQYF

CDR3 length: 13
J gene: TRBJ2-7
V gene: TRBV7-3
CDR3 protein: CASSLSGTYEQYF

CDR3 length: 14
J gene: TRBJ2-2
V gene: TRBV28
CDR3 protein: CASRLAGGTGELFF

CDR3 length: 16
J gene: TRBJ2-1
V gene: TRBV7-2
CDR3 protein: CASSLAGTLVLNEQFF

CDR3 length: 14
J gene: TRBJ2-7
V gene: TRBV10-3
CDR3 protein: CAIRTPTGDYEQYF

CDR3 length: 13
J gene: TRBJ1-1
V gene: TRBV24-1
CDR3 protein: CATKRGRNTEAFF

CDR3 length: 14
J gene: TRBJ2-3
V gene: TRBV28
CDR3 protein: CASSMLASTDTQYF

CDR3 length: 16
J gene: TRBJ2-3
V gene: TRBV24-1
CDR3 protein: CATSDLRTPPQDTQYF

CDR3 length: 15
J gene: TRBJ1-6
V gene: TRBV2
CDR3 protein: CASSVGRGDNSPLHF

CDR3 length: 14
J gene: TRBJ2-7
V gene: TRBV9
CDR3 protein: CASSVGALFTEQYF

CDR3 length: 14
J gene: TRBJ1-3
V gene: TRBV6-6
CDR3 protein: CASSGRTYGNTIYF

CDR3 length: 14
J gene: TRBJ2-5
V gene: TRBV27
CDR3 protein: CASKGGRLFETQYF

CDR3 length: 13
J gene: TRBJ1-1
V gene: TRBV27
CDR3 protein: CASSLSLATEAFF

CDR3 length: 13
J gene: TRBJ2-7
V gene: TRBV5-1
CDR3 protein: CASSTRTGYEQYF

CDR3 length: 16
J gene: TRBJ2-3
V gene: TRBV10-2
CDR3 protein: CASSERLGATVGTQYF

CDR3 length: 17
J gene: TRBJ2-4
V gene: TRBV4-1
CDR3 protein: CASSQEIPGRAKNIQYF

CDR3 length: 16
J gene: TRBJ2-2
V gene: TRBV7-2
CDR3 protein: CASSLAAGPNTGELFF

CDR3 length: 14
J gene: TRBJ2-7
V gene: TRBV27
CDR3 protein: CASSLRFGSYEQYF

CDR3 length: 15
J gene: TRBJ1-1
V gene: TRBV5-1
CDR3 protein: CASSLTSTGNTEAFF

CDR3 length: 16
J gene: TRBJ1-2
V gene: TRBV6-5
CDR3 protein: CASSFRDSDVNYGYTF

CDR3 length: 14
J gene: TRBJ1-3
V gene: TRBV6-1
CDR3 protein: CASSDPGERNTIYF

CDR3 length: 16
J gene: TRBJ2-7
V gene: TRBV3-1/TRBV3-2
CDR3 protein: CASSHHAGTRSYEQYF

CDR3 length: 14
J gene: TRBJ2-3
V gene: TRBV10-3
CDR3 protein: CAISDPRASDTQYF

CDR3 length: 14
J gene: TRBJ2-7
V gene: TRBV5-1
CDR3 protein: CASSRRDIAYEQYF

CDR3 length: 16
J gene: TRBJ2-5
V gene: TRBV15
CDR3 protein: CATSRLTGSSSETQYF

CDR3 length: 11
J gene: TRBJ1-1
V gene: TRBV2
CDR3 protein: CASRRQGEAFF

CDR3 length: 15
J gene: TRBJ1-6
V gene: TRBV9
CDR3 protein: CASSGKSSYNSPLHF

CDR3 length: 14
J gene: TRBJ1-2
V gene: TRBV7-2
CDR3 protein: CASSLDREGYGYTF

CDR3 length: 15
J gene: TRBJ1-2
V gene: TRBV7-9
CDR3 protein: CASSPISQSRAGYTF

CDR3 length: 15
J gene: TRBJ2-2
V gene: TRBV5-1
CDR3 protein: CASSLTTNSAGELFF

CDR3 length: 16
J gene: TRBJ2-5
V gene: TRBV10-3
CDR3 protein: CAISEPDLIGQETQYF

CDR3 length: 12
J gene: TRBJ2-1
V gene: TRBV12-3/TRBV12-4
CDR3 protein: CASSLAAAEQFF

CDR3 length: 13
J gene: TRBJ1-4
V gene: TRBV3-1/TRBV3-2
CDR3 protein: CASSWNRDEKLFF

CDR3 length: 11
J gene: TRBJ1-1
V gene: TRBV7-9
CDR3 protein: CASSFGPEAFF

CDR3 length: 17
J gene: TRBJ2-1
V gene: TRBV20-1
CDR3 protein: CSASGRGLPNSNNEQFF

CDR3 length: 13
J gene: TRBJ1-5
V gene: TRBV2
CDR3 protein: CASRAGPNQPQHF

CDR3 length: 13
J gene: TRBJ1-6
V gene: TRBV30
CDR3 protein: CAWKTGGNSPLHF